This TCR beta chain was identified in a study of blood T cell repertoires in COVID-19. The wider study: Specimens from acute and convalescent COVID-19 originated in the United States, Italy and Spain. PBMCs, B-cell-depleted T cells, or T cells provided the cDNA or gDNA that made up the material.

Germline CDR1 and CDR2: SEHNR and FQNEAQ (reference sequence). V shed 5 bases and J 3 bases; nucleotides not matched to a gene: 6. The CDR3 is made up of 17 amino acids. In the authors' methods: Estimation of nucleated cell counts was performed using reference gene primer amplification. Repertoires were generated with immunoSEQ multiplex PCR, while TCRdb's copy carries only in-frame clones and drops some. The V and J calls and clone size come from that table; D and trimming were worked out from the DNA. The table has roughly 200,000 clones, 85% to 90% seen once. Sequenced sample: peripheral blood. The clonotype originates from a young woman who had recovered from COVID-19. The gene calls are TRBV7-9 and TRBJ2-1; 14 nucleotides align to TRBD2. For the CDR3, the DNA is TGTGCCAGCAGCCCAAGACTAGCGGGAGGGGACTACAATGAGCAGTTCTTC. Its protein is CASSPRLAGGDYNEQFF.